These 27 T cell receptor beta chains were all obtained from the same sample, sequenced in a study of T cells in Graves' hyperthyroidism and ophthalmopathy. It was RNA transcripts that yielded the amplified TCR beta CDR3 regions. In the first-round RT-PCR of the TCR CDR3, the HTBI primer set was used. TCRdb reanalysed the multiplex PCR reads using MiXCR and keeps one entry per CDR3 protein. The sample has hundreds of thousands of distinct CDR3 sequences; roughly 22% are singletons. The sequenced sample consisted of blood. Receptors originate from a man aged 30-40 years with Graves' ophthalmopathy.

The CDR3 DNA reads as TGCGCCAGCAGCTTGACGGCCACAGGGCCGGGACTGGACAATGAGCAGTTCTTC. Translation: CASSLTATGPGLDNEQFF. The chain employs TRBV5-1 and TRBJ2-1; D may match TRBD1 or TRBD2 (6 bases each). The V gene's germline CDR1 is SGHRS and CDR2 YFSETQ. The CDR3 has 18 residues. V was pared by 1 base and J by 5 bases, with 22 bases between.

This clonotype turned up a few times. The chain links TRBV6-1 to TRBJ2-1; possibly TRBD2 for D (6 bases). Germline-derived CDR1 and CDR2 are MNHNS and SASEGT. The CDR3 has 16 residues. Trimming left V 8 bases short and J 3 bases short, with 20 bases between. The DNA of the CDR3 is TGTGCCAGCGGGCCCGGTTGGCGGGGAGACTACAATGAGCAGTTCTTC. This sequence encodes CASGPGWRGDYNEQFF.

This clonotype was counted ten times or more. This chain connects TRBV2 to TRBJ2-1; D is perhaps TRBD1 or TRBD2 (5 bases each). The V end lost 7 bases, the J end lost 0 bases, and 16 bases lay between the germline ends. This CDR3 spans 16 amino acids. Germline V gives CDR1 SNHLY, CDR2 FYNNEI. CDR3 nucleotides: TGTGCCAGCACCCAGGGACGCCGGTTCTCCTACAATGAGCAGTTCTTC. It yields the protein CASTQGRRFSYNEQFF.

V usage is TRBV28 and J usage is TRBJ2-7, with TRBD1 matching over 7 bases. The CDR3 loop spans 15 amino acids. Germline V gene lookup returns CDR1 MDHEN and CDR2 SYDVKM. Losses at the gene ends were 4 bases for V and 1 base for J; bases not matched to a gene: 7. The CDR3 DNA sequence: TGTGCCAGCAGTTCCCCCGGGACAGCGTCCTACGAGCAGTACTTC. Protein sequence: CASSSPGTASYEQYF.

This clonotype showed up just a few times. The gene calls are TRBV12-3 or TRBV12-4 and TRBJ2-7; no definite D call. V was shortened by 6 bases and J by 1 base, with 13 bases between the two germline ends. This CDR3 region has 14 residues. The CDR3: CASRPGLGSYEQYF. The CDR3 DNA follows: TGTGCCAGCAGACCGGGCCTGGGGTCCTACGAGCAGTACTTC.

The chain employs TRBV11-3 and TRBJ2-2; D uncertain. The germline V gene encodes CDR1 SGHNT and CDR2 YENEEA. The CDR3 spans 12 residues. Trimming removed 1 base at V and 15 bases at J, with 12 bases between. CDR3 residues: CASSLVQHVLFF. CDR3 bases: TGTGCCAGCAGCTTAGTACAGCACGTGTTGTTTTTT.

Details on this clonotype: A much larger clone differs by one base, so this may be a read error. As DNA, the CDR3 is TGTGCCAACACCCTCCACGGGGGCACTGAAGCTTTCTTT. Amino acids: CANTLHGGTEAFF. The rearrangement joins TRBV11-2 to TRBJ1-1, with D maybe TRBD1 (5 bases). The CDR3 runs to 13 residues. Deletions cut 10 bases from V and 4 bases from J, with 16 bases between. Germline CDR1 SGHAT, CDR2 FQNNGV. Looking up the rest from reference TRBV11-2 and TRBJ1-1 gives the full variable domain: EAGVAQSPRYKIIEKRQSVAFWCNPISGHATLYWYQQILGQGPKLLIQFQNNGVVDDSQLPKDRFSAERLKGVDSTLKIQPAKLEDSAVYLCANTLHGGTEAFFGQGTRLTVV.

This clonotype was counted many times. The chain carries TRBV3-1 and TRBJ1-1; 8 nucleotides line up with TRBD1. Germline-derived CDR1 and CDR2 are LGHDT and YNNKEL (reference sequence). The junction had 0 bases not matched to a gene; V was cut back by 6 bases and J by 3 bases. The CDR3 spans 12 residues. CDR3: CASRDRDTEAFF. Here the CDR3 DNA reads TGTGCCAGCAGGGACAGGGACACTGAAGCTTTCTTT.

The table lists this clonotype with many counts. V usage is TRBV30 and J usage is TRBJ1-1; D gene ambiguous. CDR1 and CDR2 (germline): GTSNPN, SVGIG (reference sequence). V lost 0 bases and J lost 0, with 8 bases in between. This CDR3 region has 14 residues. The CDR3 DNA reads as TGTGCCTGGAGTGTTCCCGTTTTGAACACTGAAGCTTTCTTT. Translating it yields CAWSVPVLNTEAFF.

This clonotype was recorded many times. V is TRBV7-9 and J is TRBJ2-7; D remains unclear. The CDR3 runs to 12 residues. V lost 8 bases and J 0 bases, leaving 8 bases between the germline ends. From germline, CDR1 is SEHNR and CDR2 FQNEAQ (reference sequence). CDR3 coding DNA: TGTGCCAGCGGTACTGGCTCCTACGAGCAGTACTTC. It encodes CASGTGSYEQYF.

This rearrangement joins TRBV12-5 to TRBJ1-2, with D possibly TRBD1 on 6 matching bases. CDR3 length: 15 residues. The germline V gene has CDR1 LGHNT and CDR2 FRNRAP. Trimming cost V 3 bases and J 4 bases, with 15 bases left between them. CDR3 coding DNA: TGTGCTAGTGGTTTCGCGGCAGGGGCGTCCTATGGCTACACCTTC. Encoded protein: CASGFAAGASYGYTF.

The chain recombines TRBV9 with TRBJ2-7; 7 nucleotides line up with TRBD1. The CDR3 totals 17 residues. CDR1 is SGDLS, CDR2 YYNGEE, per germline. V was pared by 2 bases and J by 7 bases, with 18 bases of the junction left unmatched. The CDR3 DNA is TGTGCCAGCAGCGTCGACCCGAGGGGGCCCCCCGCAAGTGAGCAGTACTTC. It specifies CASSVDPRGPPASEQYF.

This clonotype was found a few times. The chain has TRBV19 and TRBJ1-1; D gene uncertain. Trimming stripped 4 bases from V and 0 bases from J, with 6 bases between. Germline-derived CDR1 and CDR2 are LNHDA and SQIVND (reference sequence). This CDR3 spans 13 amino acids. DNA for the CDR3: TGTGCCAGTAGTAAGACGGTGAACACTGAAGCTTTCTTT. This encodes CASSKTVNTEAFF.

This clonotype was seen only a few times. The gene calls are TRBV20-1 and TRBJ1-6; D possibly corresponds to TRBD1 (5 bases). The V end lost 0 bases, the J end lost 8 bases, and 17 bases lay between the germline ends. The CDR3 has 16 residues. Germline CDR1 is DFQATT and CDR2 is SNEGSKA (reference sequence). In DNA, the CDR3 is TGCAGTGCTAGAGATCTCTTGGGGACTTTGGATTCACCCCTCCACTTT. It specifies CSARDLLGTLDSPLHF.

This clonotype was seen a few times. The genes are TRBV6-5 and TRBJ2-1; TRBD2 matches 7 bases. This CDR3 spans 15 amino acids. The germline V gene has CDR1 MNHEY and CDR2 SVGAGI. V was pared by 2 bases and J by 3 bases, with 4 bases of the junction left unmatched. For the CDR3, the DNA is TGTGCCAGCAGTTACGCGGCGGGAGACTACAATGAGCAGTTCTTC. As protein: CASSYAAGDYNEQFF.

The chain has TRBV27 and TRBJ1-4, with D possibly matching TRBD1 (5 bases). This CDR3 has 15 residues. V lost 6 bases and J 1 base, leaving 12 bases between the germline ends. The germline CDR1 and CDR2 sequences are MNHEY and SMNVEV (reference sequence). Written as DNA, the CDR3 is TGTGCCAGCAGACCATCAGGGTTAACTAATGAAAAACTGTTTTTT. Translating gives CASRPSGLTNEKLFF.

In its sample, this clonotype was seen many times. This sequence joins TRBV12-3 or TRBV12-4 and TRBJ2-5; 8 nucleotides match TRBD2. V gave up 6 bases and J gave up 6 bases; unmatched junction bases: 6. CDR3 size: 13 residues. The CDR3 nucleotides read TGTGCCAGCAGCCCCGGGAGGGGTCAGACCCAGTACTTC. Amino acid sequence: CASSPGRGQTQYF.

The chain couples TRBV10-3 to TRBJ2-3; 10 nucleotides match TRBD2. Germline V gene sequence: CDR1 ENHRY, CDR2 SYGVKD. V gave up 10 bases and J gave up 5 bases; unmatched junction bases: 6. The CDR3 totals 13 residues. CDR3 residues: CANSLAGGDTQYF. The CDR3 DNA sequence: TGTGCCAACTCCTTAGCGGGAGGAGATACGCAGTATTTT.

This clonotype was counted a few times. One end of the junction does not line up with germline, which may come from a read error. The V gene is TRBV12-3 or TRBV12-4, the J gene TRBJ2-7, with no clear D. CDR3 length: 15 amino acids. The DNA of the CDR3 is TGTGCCAGCAGTTCTGGCGTGTCTTTGGGGTACGAGCAGGACTTC. It encodes CASSSGVSLGYEQDF.

The genes are TRBV2 and TRBJ1-5; TRBD1 might be the D (6 bases). This CDR3 comprises 13 residues. Trimming removed 7 bases at V and 5 bases at J, with 12 bases between. Germline-derived CDR1 and CDR2 are SNHLY and FYNNEI. The chain's CDR3 is CASMRTEYQPQHF. CDR3 coding DNA: TGTGCCAGCATGAGGACAGAGTATCAGCCCCAGCATTTT.

The chain has TRBV7-2 and TRBJ2-5; TRBD2 is a possible D gene (6 bases). Germline values: CDR1 SGHTA, CDR2 FQGNSA. The CDR3 length is 15 residues. Trimming pared 4 bases from V and 2 bases from J, leaving 14 bases between. The CDR3 sequence is CASSWRSGQQETQYF. CDR3 in DNA: TGTGCCAGCAGCTGGAGGAGCGGGCAACAAGAGACCCAGTACTTC. The entire variable domain, with the rest obtained from reference TRBV7-2 and TRBJ2-5, is as follows: GAGVSQSPSNKVTEKGKDVELRCDPISGHTALYWYRQSLGQGLEFLIYFQGNSAPDKSGLPSDRFSAERTGGSVSTLTIQRTQQEDSAVYLCASSWRSGQQETQYFGPGTRLLVL.

The V gene is TRBV10-2, the J gene TRBJ2-7; 10 nucleotides match TRBD2. Germline-derived CDR1 and CDR2 are WSHSY and SAAADI. V gave up 6 bases and J gave up 3 bases; unmatched junction bases: 8. The CDR3 has 15 amino acids. CDR3 nucleotide sequence: TGCGCCAGCAGATCTAGCGGGAGTGGGGTCTACGAGCAGTACTTC. Amino acids: CASRSSGSGVYEQYF.

The V call is TRBV19, the J call TRBJ1-6; D unresolved. This CDR3 is 16 amino acids long. The germline CDR1 and CDR2 sequences are LNHDA and SQIVND (reference sequence). Trimming cost V 1 base and J 0 bases, with 7 bases left between them. CDR3 sequence reads: CASSIGAVSYNSPLHF. The CDR3 region has the DNA TGTGCCAGTAGTATAGGGGCGGTCTCCTATAATTCACCCCTCCACTTT.

This clonotype was counted many times. This chain connects TRBV28 to TRBJ2-1, with TRBD1 identical over 7 bases. Germline trimming cut 7 bases from V and 9 bases from J; bases unmatched to any gene: 9. The CDR3 has 13 residues. The V gene's germline CDR1 is MDHEN and CDR2 SYDVKM. The DNA of the CDR3 is TGTGCCAGCAATATTAGGGGGCTTGGTGAGCAGTTCTTC. Protein sequence: CASNIRGLGEQFF.

This clonotype was found many times. The chain carries TRBV12-3 or TRBV12-4 and TRBJ2-1; TRBD1 is a possible D gene (5 bases). Trimming removed 1 base at V and 10 bases at J, with 5 bases between. The CDR3 has 11 amino acids. The CDR3 region has the DNA TGTGCCAGCAGTTTAGGGACAGAGCAGTTCTTC. Protein: CASSLGTEQFF.

V usage is TRBV20-1 and J usage is TRBJ2-5; D remains ambiguous. The V gene lost 6 bases and the J gene lost 2 bases, with 19 bases spanning the gap. The CDR3 runs 15 residues. Germline-derived CDR1 and CDR2 are DFQATT and SNEGSKA (reference sequence). CDR3 protein: CSATDRTKRQETQYF. DNA for the CDR3: TGCAGTGCCACCGACCGGACGAAAAGGCAAGAGACCCAGTACTTC.

This clonotype was counted only a few times. This sequence joins TRBV12-3 or TRBV12-4 and TRBJ1-4; TRBD1 aligns across 9 bases. The CDR3 spans 16 residues. With V trimmed by 6 bases and J by 8 bases, 13 bases remained unmatched. CDR3 loop: CASSPGGGTGWEKLFF. The CDR3 DNA follows: TGTGCCAGCAGCCCCGGAGGGGGGACAGGGTGGGAAAAACTGTTTTTT.